This T cell receptor (beta chain) is from a study of shared clonotypes between healthy human individuals. Here immunoSEQ multiplex PCR was the method, and the copy in TCRdb shows in-frame clones only, minus some. The sample shows roughly 2,000,000 clones, over 85% of them seen only once. A note on this clone: Other DNA variants within this sample encode the same CDR3.

Naive-designated CD8 cells lacked CD45RO, were positively enriched for CCR7, and omitted terminally differentiated effector memory CD45RA+ cells. The CDR3 consists of 14 residues. With V trimmed by 4 bases and J by 6 bases, 4 bases remained unmatched. Germline V gives CDR1 SGHDT, CDR2 YYEEEE. The sample taken for sequencing was naive CD8+ T cells sorted from blood. This clonotype originated in a man aged 18 to 29 in good health. The chain joins TRBV5-6 to TRBJ1-5; TRBD1 agrees at 10 bases. The CDR3 reads CASSLGQGGQPQHF. CDR3 coding DNA: TGTGCCAGCAGCCTAGGACAGGGGGGTCAGCCCCAGCATTTT.